This note documents a single T cell receptor (beta chain) sequence. This entry is derived from a study of blood T cell repertoires in COVID-19. Study information: Collection of acute and convalescent COVID-19 samples took place in the United States, Italy and Spain. In each case, the material was cDNA or gDNA derived from T cells, B-cell-depleted T cells, or PBMCs.

The CDR3 loop spans 16 amino acids. The ends were cut back, 1 base at V and 2 bases at J, with 12 bases in the middle. CDR1 and CDR2 (germline): MNHEY, SMNVEV (reference sequence). Cohort 3 donors counted as recovered after two negative PCRs, clearance, or resolved symptoms. Original analysis: Scientists estimated how many nucleated cells there were by amplifying reference gene primers. Here immunoSEQ multiplex PCR was the method, and the copy in TCRdb shows in-frame clones only, minus some. V, J and clone size are taken as reported in that table, and D and trimming were inferred from the DNA itself. The table has 200,000 to 250,000 clones, over 65% seen once.

The rearrangement links TRBV27 to TRBJ1-5; possible D gene TRBD1, 5 bases. Sequencing used PBMCs or T cells enriched from blood (not recorded which). The TCR sequence derives from a woman between 55 and 75 years old who had recovered from COVID-19. CDR3 loop: CASSLFSGNGNQPQHF. For the CDR3, the DNA is TGTGCCAGCAGTTTATTTTCAGGGAATGGCAATCAGCCCCAGCATTTT.